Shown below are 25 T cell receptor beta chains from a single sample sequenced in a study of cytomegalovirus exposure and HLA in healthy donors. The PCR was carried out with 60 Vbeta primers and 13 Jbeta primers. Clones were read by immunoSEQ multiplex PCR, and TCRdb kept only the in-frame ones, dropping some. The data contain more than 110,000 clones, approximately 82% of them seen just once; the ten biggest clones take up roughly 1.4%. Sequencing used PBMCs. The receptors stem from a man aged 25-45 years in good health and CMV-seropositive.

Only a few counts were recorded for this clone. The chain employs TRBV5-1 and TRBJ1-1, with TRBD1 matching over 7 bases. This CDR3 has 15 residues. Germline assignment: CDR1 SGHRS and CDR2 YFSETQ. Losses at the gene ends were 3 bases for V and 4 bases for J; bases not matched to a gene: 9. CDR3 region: CASSSIQGSTTEAFF. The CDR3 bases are TGCGCCAGCAGCTCGATACAGGGGAGTACCACTGAAGCTTTCTTT.

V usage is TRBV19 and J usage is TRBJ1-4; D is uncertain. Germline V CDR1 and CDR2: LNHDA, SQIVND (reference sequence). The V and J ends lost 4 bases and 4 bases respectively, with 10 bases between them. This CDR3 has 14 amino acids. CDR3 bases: TGTGCCAGTAGTACCCGCGGTATTAATGAAAAACTGTTTTTT. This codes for CASSTRGINEKLFF.

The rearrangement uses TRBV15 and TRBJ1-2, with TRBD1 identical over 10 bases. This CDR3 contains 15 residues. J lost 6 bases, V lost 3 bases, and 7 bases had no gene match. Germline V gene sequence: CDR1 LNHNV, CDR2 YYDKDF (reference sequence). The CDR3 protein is CATSRGSGTGDGYTF. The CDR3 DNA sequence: TGTGCCACCAGCAGGGGTTCTGGGACAGGGGATGGCTACACCTTC. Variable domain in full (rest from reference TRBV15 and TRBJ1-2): DAMVIQNPRYQVTQFGKPVTLSCSQTLNHNVMYWYQQKSSQAPKLLFHYYDKDFNNEADTPDNFQSRRPNTSFCFLDIRSPGLGDTAMYLCATSRGSGTGDGYTFGSGTRLTVV.

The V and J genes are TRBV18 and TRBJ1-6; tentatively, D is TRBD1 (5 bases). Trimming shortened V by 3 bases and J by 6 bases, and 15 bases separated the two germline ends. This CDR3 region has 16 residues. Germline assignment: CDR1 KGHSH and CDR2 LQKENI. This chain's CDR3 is CASSPEAQGFNSPLHF. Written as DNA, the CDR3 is TGTGCCAGCTCACCCGAAGCCCAGGGCTTTAATTCACCCCTCCACTTT.

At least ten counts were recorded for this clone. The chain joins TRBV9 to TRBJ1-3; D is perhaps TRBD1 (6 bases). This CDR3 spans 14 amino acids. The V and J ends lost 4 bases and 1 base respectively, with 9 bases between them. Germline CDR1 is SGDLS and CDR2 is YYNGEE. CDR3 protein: CASSSGTSGNTIYF. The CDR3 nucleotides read TGTGCCAGCAGCTCCGGGACATCTGGAAACACCATATATTTT.

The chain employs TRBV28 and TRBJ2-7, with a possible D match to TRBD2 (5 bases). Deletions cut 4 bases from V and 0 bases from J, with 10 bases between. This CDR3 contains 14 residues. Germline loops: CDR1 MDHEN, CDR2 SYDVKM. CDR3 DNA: TGTGCCAGCAGTTCCGGGGTAAGCTCCTACGAGCAGTACTTC. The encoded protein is CASSSGVSSYEQYF.

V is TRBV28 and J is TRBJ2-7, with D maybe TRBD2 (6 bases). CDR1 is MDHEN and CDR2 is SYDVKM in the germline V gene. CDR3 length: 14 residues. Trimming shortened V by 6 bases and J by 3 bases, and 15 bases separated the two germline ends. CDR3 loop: CASRPLARGYEQYF. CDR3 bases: TGTGCCAGCAGGCCTCTAGCGAGGGGCTACGAGCAGTACTTC.

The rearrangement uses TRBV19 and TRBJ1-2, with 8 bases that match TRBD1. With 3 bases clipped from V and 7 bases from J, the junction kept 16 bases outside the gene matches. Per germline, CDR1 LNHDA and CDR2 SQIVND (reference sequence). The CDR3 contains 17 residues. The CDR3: CASSIEDRAPWMSGYTF. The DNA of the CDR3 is TGTGCCAGTAGTATCGAGGACAGGGCCCCGTGGATGAGTGGCTACACCTTC.

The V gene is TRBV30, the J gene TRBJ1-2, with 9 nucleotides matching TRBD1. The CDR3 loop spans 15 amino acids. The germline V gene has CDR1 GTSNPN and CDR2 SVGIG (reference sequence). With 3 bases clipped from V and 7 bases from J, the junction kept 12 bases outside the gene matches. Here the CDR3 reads CAWRFTGTGTVGYTF. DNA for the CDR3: TGTGCCTGGAGGTTTACCGGGACAGGGACTGTTGGCTACACCTTC.

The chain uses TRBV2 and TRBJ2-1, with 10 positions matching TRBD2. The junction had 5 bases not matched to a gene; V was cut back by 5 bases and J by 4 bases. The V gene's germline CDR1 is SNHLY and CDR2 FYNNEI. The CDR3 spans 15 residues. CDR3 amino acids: CASSQGLAEYNEQFF. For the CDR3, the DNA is TGTGCCAGCAGTCAAGGACTAGCGGAATACAATGAGCAGTTCTTC.

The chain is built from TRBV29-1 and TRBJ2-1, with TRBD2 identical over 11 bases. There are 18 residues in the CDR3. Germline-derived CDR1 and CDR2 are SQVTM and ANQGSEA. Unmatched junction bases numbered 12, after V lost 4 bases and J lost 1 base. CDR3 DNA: TGCAGCGTTGCTAATTTCTCTACTAGCGGGGGTTCCTACAATGAGCAGTTCTTC. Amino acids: CSVANFSTSGGSYNEQFF.

CDR3 sequence (DNA): TGTGCCAGCTCTGTGGGGGCTTTGGGATATTTT. Translating it yields CASSVGALGYF. The rearrangement uses TRBV6-5 and TRBJ1-3, with D perhaps TRBD1 (6 bases). Deletions cut 8 bases from V and 15 bases from J, with 17 bases between. The germline V gene has CDR1 MNHEY and CDR2 SVGAGI. The CDR3 contains 11 residues.

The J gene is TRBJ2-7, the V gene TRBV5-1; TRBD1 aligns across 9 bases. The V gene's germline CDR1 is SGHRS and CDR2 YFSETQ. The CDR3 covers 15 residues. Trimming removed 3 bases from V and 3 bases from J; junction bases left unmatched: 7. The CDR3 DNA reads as TGCGCCAGCAGCTCGGGACAGGGAGATCGCTACGAGCAGTACTTC. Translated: CASSSGQGDRYEQYF.

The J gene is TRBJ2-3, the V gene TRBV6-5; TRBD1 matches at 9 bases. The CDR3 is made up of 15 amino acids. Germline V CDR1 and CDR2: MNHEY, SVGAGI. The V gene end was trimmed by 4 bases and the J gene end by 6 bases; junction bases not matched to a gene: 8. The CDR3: CASSFPDRGGDTQYF. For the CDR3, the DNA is TGTGCCAGCAGTTTCCCGGACAGGGGAGGGGATACGCAGTATTTT.

This CDR3 reads CSVEGGSSGPTNTQYF. In DNA form, the CDR3 reads TGCAGCGTTGAAGGGGGTTCTAGCGGCCCCACGAATACGCAGTATTTT. The chain combines TRBV29-1 with TRBJ2-3; 7 nucleotides align to TRBD2. The CDR3 totals 16 residues. V was pared by 1 base and J by 7 bases, with 14 bases of the junction left unmatched. CDR1 is SQVTM and CDR2 is ANQGSEA in the germline V gene.

The CDR3 DNA reads as TGTGCCAGCAGTGAAGCGCTCGGGACGGGGGGTCTCAAGCAGTACTTC. Translated: CASSEALGTGGLKQYF. This chain links TRBV2 with TRBJ2-7, with TRBD2 identical over 7 bases. Germline loops: CDR1 SNHLY, CDR2 FYNNEI. V lost 0 bases to trimming and J lost 8 bases; unmatched junction nucleotides: 13. The CDR3 runs to 16 residues.

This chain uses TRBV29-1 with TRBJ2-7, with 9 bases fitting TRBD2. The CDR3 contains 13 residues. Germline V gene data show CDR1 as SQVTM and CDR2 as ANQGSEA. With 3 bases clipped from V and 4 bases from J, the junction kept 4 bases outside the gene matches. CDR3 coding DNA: TGCAGCGTTGACCTAGCGGGGCAGTACGAGCAGTACTTC. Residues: CSVDLAGQYEQYF.

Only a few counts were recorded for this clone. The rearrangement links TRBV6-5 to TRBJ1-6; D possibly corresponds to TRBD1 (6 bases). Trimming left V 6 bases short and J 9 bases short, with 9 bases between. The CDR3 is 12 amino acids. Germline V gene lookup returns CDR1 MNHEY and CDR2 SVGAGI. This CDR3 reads CASSTGSSPLHF. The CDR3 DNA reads TGTGCCAGCAGCACAGGGTCTTCACCCCTCCACTTT.

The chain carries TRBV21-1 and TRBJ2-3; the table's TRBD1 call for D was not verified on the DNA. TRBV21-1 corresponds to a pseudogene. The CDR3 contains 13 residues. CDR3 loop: CARRDSSTDTQYF. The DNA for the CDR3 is TGTGCCCGCAGAGACAGCTCTACCGATACGCAGTATTTT.

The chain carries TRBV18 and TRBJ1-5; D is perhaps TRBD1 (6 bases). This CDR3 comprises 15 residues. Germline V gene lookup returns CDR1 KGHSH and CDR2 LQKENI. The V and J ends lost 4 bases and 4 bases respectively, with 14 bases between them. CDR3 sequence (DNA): TGTGCCAGCTCACGAGAGACAGGACGTAATCAGCCCCAGCATTTT. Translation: CASSRETGRNQPQHF.

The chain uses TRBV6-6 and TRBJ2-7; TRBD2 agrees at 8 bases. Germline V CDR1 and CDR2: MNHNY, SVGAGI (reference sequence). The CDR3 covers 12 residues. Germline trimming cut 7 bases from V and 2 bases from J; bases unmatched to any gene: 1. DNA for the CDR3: TGTGCCAGCACGCGGGAGGCCTACGAGCAGTACTTC. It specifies CASTREAYEQYF.

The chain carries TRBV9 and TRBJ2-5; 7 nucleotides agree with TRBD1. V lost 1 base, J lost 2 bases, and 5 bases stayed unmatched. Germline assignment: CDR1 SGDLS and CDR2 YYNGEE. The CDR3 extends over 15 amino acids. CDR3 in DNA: TGTGCCAGCAGCGTAACCCCGGGACAGCAAGAGACCCAGTACTTC. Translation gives CASSVTPGQQETQYF.

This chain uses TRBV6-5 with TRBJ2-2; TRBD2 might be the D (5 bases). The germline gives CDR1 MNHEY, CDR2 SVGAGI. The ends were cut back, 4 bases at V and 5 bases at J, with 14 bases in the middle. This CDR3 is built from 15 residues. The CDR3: CASSSPLGGTGELFF. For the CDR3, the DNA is TGTGCCAGCAGTTCGCCGCTCGGCGGGACCGGGGAGCTGTTTTTT.

The CDR3 sequence is CASSLPNRFNTEAFF. CDR3 sequence (DNA): TGTGCCAGCAGTCTCCCGAACAGATTCAACACTGAAGCTTTCTTT. The V gene is TRBV28, the J gene TRBJ1-1; D ambiguous. The CDR3 length is 15 residues. Germline V gene data show CDR1 as MDHEN and CDR2 as SYDVKM. Trimming shortened V by 5 bases and J by 2 bases, and 15 bases separated the two germline ends.

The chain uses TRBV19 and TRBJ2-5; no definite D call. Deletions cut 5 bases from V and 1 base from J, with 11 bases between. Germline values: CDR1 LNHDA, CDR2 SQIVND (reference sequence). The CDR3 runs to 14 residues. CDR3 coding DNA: TGTGCCAGTAGTCCTCTAGACCTCCAAGAGACCCAGTACTTC. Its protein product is CASSPLDLQETQYF.